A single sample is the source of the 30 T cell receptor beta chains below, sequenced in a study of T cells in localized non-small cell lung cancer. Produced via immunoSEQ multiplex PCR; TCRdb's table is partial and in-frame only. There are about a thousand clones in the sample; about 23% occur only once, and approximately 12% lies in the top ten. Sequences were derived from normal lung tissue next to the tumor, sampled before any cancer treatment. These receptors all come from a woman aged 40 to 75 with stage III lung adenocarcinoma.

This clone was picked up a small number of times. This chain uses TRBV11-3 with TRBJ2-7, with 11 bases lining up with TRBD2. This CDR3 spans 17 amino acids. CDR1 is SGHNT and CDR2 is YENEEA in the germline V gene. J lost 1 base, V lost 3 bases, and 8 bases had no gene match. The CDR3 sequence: CASSLVSASGGSYEQYF. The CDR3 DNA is TGTGCCAGCAGCTTGGTATCGGCTAGCGGGGGGTCCTACGAGCAGTACTTC. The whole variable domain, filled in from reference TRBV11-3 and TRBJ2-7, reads EAGVVQSPRYKIIEKKQPVAFWCNPISGHNTLYWYLQNLGQGPELLIRYENEEAVDDSQLPKDRFSAERLKGVDSTLKIQPAELGDSAVYLCASSLVSASGGSYEQYFGPGTRLTVT.

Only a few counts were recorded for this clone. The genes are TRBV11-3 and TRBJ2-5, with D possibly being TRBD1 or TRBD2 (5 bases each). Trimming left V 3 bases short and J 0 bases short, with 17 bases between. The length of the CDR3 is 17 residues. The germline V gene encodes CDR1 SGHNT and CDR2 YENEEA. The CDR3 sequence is CASSLGSGRKNQETQYF. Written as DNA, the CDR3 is TGTGCCAGCAGCTTGGGGTCGGGGCGGAAAAACCAAGAGACCCAGTACTTC.

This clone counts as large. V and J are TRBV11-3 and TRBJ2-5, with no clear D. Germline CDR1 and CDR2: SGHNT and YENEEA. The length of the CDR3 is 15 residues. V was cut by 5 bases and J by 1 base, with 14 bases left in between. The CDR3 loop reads CASSPSPASQETQYF. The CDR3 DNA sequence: TGTGCCAGCAGCCCATCCCCAGCCTCCCAAGAGACCCAGTACTTC.

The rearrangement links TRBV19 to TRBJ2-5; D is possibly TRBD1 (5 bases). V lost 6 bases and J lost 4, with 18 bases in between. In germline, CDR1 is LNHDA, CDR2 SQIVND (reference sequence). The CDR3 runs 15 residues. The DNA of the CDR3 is TGTGCCAGTAGATCCGACAGCCGGCCCGGAGAGACCCAGTACTTC. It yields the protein CASRSDSRPGETQYF.

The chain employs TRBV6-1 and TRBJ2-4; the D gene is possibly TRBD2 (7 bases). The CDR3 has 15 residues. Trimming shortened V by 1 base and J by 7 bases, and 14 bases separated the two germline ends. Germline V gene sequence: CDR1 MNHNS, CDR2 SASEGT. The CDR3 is CASSEGGGAINIQYF. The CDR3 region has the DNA TGTGCCAGCAGTGAAGGCGGGGGCGCGATTAACATTCAGTACTTC.

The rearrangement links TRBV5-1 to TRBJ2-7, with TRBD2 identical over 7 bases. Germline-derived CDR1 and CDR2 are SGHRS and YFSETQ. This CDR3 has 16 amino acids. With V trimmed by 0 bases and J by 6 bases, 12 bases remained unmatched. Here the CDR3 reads CASSLAGVAGRLEQYF. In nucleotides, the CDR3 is TGCGCCAGCAGCTTGGCCGGGGTAGCGGGCCGCCTCGAGCAGTACTTC. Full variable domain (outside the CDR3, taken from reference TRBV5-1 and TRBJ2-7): KAGVTQTPRYLIKTRGQQVTLSCSPISGHRSVSWYQQTPGQGLQFLFEYFSETQRNKGNFPGRFSGRQFSNSRSEMNVSTLELGDSALYLCASSLAGVAGRLEQYFGPGTRLTVT.

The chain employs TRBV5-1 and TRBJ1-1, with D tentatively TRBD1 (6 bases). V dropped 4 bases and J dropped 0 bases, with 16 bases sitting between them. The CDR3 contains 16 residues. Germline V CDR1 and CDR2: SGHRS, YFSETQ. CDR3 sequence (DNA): TGCGCCAGCAGCAGTGAAGGGGGAAACATGAACACTGAAGCTTTCTTT. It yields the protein CASSSEGGNMNTEAFF. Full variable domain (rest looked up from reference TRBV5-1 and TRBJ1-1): KAGVTQTPRYLIKTRGQQVTLSCSPISGHRSVSWYQQTPGQGLQFLFEYFSETQRNKGNFPGRFSGRQFSNSRSEMNVSTLELGDSALYLCASSSEGGNMNTEAFFGQGTRLTVV.

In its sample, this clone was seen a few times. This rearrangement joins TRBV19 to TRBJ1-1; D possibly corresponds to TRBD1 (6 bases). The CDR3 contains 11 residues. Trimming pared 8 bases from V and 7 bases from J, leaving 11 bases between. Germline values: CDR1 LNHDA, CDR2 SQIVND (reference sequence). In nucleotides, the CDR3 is TGTGCCAGTTGCAGGGGCCATGAAGCTTTCTTT. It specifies CASCRGHEAFF.

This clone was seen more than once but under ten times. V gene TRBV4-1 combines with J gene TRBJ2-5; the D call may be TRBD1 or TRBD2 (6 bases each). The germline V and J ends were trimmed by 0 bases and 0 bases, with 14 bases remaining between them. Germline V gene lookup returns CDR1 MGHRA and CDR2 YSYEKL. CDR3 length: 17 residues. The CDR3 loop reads CASSQDGSGADQETQYF. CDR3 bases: TGCGCCAGCAGCCAAGATGGATCGGGGGCGGACCAAGAGACCCAGTACTTC.

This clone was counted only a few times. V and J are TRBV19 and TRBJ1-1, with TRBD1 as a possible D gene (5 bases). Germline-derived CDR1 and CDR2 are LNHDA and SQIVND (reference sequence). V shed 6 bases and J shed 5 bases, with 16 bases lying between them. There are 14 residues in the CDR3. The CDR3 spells CASSELREGTEAFF. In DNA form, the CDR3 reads TGTGCCAGTAGCGAGTTACGGGAGGGGACTGAAGCTTTCTTT.

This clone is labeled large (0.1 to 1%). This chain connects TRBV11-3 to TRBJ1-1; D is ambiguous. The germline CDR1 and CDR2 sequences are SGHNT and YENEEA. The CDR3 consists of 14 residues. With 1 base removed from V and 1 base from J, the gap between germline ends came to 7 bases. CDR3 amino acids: CASSLGPGNTEAFF. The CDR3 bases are TGTGCCAGCAGCTTAGGCCCAGGGAACACTGAAGCTTTCTTT.

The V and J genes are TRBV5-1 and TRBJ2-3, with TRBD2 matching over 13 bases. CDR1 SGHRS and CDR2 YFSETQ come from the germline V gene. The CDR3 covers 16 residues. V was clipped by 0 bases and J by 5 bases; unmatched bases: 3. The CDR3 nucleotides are TGCGCCAGCAGCTTGGGAGGGACTAGCGGGGTAGATACGCAGTATTTT. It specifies CASSLGGTSGVDTQYF.

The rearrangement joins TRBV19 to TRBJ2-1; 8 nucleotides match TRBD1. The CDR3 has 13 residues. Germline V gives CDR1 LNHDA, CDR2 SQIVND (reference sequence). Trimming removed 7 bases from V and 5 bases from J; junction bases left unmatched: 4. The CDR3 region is CASTRQGNNEQFF. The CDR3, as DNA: TGTGCCAGTACGAGACAGGGGAACAATGAGCAGTTCTTC.

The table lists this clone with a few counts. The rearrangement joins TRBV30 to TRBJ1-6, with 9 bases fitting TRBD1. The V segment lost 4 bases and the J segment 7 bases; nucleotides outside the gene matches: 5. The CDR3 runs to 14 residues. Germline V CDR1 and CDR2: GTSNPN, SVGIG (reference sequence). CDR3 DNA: TGTGCCTGGATGGACAGGGGCAGCAATTCACCCCTCCACTTT. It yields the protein CAWMDRGSNSPLHF.

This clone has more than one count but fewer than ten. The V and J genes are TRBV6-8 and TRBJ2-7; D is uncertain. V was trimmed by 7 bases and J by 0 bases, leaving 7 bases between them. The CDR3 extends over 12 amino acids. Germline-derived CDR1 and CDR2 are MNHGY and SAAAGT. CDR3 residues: CASNRASYEQYF. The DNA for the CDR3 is TGTGCCAGCAACCGGGCCTCCTACGAGCAGTACTTC.

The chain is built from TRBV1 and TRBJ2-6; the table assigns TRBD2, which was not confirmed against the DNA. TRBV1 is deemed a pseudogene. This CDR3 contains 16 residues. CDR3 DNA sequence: TGCGCCAGCAGCCAAGATGGGGGGGCTGGGGCCAACGTCCTGACTTTC. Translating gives CASSQDGGAGANVLTF.

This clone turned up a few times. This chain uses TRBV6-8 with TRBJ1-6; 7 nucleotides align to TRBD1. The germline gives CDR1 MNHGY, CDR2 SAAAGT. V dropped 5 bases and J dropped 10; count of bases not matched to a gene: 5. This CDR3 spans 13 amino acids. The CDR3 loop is CASSATGESPLHF. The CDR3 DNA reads TGTGCCAGCAGTGCCACAGGGGAATCACCCCTCCACTTT.

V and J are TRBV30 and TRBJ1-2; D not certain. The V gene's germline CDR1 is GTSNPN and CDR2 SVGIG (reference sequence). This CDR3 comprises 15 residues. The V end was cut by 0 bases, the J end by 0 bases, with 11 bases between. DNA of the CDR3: TGTGCCTGGAGTGTACCTGGCAGATCTAACTATGGCTACACCTTC. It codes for CAWSVPGRSNYGYTF.

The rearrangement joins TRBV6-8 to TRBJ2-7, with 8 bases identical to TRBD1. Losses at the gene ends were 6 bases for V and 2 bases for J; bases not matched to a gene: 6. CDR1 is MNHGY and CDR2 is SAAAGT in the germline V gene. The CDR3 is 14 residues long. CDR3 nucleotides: TGTGCCAGCAGCGATACAGGGGGGCCCTACGAGCAGTACTTC. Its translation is CASSDTGGPYEQYF.

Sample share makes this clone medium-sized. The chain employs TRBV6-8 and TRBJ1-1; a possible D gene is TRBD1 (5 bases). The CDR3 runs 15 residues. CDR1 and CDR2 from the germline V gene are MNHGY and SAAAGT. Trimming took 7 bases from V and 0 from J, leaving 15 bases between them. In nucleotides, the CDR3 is TGTGCCAGCAATCCGACGGACAACATGAACACTGAAGCTTTCTTT. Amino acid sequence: CASNPTDNMNTEAFF.

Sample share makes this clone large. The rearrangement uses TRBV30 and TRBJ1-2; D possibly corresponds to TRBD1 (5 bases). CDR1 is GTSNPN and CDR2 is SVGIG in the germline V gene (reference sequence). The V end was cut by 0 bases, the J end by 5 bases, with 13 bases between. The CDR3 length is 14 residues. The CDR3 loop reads CAWSVGGDYYGYTF. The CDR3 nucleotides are TGTGCCTGGAGTGTTGGGGGGGACTATTATGGCTACACCTTC.

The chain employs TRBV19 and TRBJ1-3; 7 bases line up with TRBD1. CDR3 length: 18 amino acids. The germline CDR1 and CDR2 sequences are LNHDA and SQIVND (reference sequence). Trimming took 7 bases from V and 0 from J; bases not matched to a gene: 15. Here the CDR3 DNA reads TGTGCCAGTACCAGGGGGGCCCGATTGAAGCACTCTGGAAACACCATATATTTT. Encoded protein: CASTRGARLKHSGNTIYF. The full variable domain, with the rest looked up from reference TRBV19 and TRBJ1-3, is DGGITQSPKYLFRKEGQNVTLSCEQNLNHDAMYWYRQDPGQGLRLIYYSQIVNDFQKGDIAEGYSVSREKKESFPLTVTSAQKNPTAFYLCASTRGARLKHSGNTIYFGEGSWLTVV.

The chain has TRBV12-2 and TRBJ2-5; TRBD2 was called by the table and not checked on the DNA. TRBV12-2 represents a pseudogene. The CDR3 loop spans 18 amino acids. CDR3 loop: CASRLVRGLAGGPETQYF. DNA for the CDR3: TGTGCAAGTCGCTTAGTAAGAGGCCTAGCGGGAGGGCCAGAGACCCAGTACTTC.

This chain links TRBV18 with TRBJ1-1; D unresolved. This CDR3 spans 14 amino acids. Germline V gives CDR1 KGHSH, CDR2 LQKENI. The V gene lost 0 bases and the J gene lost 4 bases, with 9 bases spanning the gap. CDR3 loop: CASSPPSSSTEAFF. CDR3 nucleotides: TGTGCCAGCTCACCACCGAGTTCCAGCACTGAAGCTTTCTTT.

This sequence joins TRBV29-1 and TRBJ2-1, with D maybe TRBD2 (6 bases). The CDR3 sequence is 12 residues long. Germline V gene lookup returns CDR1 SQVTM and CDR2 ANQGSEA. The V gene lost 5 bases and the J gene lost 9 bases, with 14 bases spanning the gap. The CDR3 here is CSVRFQGGEQFF. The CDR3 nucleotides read TGCAGCGTTCGATTCCAGGGAGGTGAGCAGTTCTTC.

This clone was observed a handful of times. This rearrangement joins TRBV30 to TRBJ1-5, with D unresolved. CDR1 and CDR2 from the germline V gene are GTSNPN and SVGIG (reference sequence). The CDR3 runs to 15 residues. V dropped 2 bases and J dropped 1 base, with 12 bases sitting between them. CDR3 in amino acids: CAWSKSPGSNQPQHF. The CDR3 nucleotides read TGTGCCTGGAGTAAGTCCCCGGGGAGCAATCAGCCCCAGCATTTT.

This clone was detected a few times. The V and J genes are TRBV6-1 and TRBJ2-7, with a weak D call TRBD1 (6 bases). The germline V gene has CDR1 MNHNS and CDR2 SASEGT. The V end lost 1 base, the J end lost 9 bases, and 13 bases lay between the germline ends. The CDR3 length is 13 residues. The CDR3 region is CASSEEQGAGQYF. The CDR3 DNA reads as TGTGCCAGCAGTGAAGAACAGGGTGCGGGGCAGTACTTC.

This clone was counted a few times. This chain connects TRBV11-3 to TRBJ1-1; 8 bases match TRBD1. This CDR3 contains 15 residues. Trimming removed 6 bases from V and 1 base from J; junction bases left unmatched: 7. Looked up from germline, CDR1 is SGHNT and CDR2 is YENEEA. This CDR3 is CASRQRQGTNTEAFF. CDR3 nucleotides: TGTGCCAGCAGACAAAGACAGGGGACGAACACTGAAGCTTTCTTT.

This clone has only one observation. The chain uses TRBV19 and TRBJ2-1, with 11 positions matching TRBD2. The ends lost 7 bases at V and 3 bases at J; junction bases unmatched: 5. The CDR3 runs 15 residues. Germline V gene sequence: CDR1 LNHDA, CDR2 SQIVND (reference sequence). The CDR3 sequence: CASTYSGGGYNEQFF. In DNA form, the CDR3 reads TGTGCCAGTACTTATAGCGGGGGGGGCTACAATGAGCAGTTCTTC.

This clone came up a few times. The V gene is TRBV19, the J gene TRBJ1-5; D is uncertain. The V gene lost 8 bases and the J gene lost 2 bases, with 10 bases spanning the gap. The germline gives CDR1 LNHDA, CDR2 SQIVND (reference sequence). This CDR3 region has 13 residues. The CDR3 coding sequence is TGTGCCAGTCGGTTTGCTGGCAATCAGCCCCAGCATTTT. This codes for CASRFAGNQPQHF.